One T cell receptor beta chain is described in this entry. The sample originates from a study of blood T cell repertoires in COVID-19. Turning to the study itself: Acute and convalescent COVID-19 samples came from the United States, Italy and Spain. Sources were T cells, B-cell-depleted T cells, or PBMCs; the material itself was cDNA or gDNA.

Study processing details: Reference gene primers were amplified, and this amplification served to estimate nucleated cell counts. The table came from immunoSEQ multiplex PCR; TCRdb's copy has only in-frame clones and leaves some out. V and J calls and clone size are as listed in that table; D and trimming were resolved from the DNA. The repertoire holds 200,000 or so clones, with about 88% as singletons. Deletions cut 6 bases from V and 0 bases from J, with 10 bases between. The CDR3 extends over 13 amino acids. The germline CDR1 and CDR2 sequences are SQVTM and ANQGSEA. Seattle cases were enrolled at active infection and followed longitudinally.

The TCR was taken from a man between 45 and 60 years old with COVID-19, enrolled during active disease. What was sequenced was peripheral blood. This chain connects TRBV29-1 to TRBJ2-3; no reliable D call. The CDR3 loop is CSVCGTSTDTQYF. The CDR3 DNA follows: TGCAGCGTGTGCGGAACTAGCACAGATACGCAGTATTTT.